The clone carrying this T cell receptor (beta chain) was picked up many times. The antigen remains undetermined. This entry comes from a study of T cells in Graves' hyperthyroidism and ophthalmopathy. Per germline, CDR1 LNHDA and CDR2 SQIVND (reference sequence). The length of the CDR3 is 17 residues. J lost 4 bases, V lost 4 bases, and 15 bases had no gene match. Notes on the study in general: Model-based prediction identified ophthalmopathy a median 6.5 months prior to its onset.

Amplified TCR beta CDR3 regions came from RNA transcripts. The primer set for the first-round RT-PCR of the TCR CDR3 was HTBI. TCRdb re-called the multiplex PCR reads through MiXCR, storing one row per CDR3 protein. The data contain fewer than 300,000 distinct CDR3 sequences, approximately 26% of them singletons. Participants, patients aged 18 to 65, had newly diagnosed hyperthyroidism with a duration under 2 months. Sampled blood dates from first hyperthyroidism diagnosis, and it precedes any ophthalmopathy symptoms. The J gene is TRBJ1-1, the V gene TRBV19; 7 bases agree with TRBD1. Sequencing used blood. The clonotype originates from a man aged 35-49 years with Graves' hyperthyroidism that later progressed to Graves' ophthalmopathy. CDR3 DNA: TGTGCCAGTAGTAACCCCCGCGGGACAGAAGGGTCCACTGAAGCTTTCTTT. This gives the protein CASSNPRGTEGSTEAFF.